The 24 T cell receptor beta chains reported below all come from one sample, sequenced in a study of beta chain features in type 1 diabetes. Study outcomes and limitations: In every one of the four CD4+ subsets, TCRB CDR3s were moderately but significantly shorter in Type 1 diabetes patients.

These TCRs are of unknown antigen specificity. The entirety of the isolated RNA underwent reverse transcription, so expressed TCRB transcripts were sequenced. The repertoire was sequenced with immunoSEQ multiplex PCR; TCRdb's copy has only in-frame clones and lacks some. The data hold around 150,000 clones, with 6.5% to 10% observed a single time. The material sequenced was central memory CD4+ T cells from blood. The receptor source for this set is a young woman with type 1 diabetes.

The CDR3, as DNA: TGTGCCAGCAGTTTCAGACTAGCGGGAGGGCCCCGACATGAGCAGTTCTTC. It codes for CASSFRLAGGPRHEQFF. The rearrangement joins TRBV28 to TRBJ2-1; 14 nucleotides match TRBD2. CDR1 and CDR2 (germline): MDHEN, SYDVKM. The CDR3 contains 17 residues. The trim removed 3 bases at V and 8 bases at J, leaving 9 bases unmatched.

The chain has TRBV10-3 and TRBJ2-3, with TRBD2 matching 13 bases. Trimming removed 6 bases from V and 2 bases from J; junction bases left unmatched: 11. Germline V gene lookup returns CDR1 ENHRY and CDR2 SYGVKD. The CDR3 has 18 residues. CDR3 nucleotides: TGTGCCATCAGGGGTACTAGCGGGGGGGCCCGAGACACAGATACGCAGTATTTT. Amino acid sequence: CAIRGTSGGARDTDTQYF.

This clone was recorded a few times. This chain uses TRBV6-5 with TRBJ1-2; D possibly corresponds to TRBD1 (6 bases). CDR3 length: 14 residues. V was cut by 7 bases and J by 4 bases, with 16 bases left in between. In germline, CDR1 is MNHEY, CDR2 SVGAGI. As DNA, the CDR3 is TGTGCCAGCAAAAAACAGGGCTGGGGCTATGGCTACACCTTC. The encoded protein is CASKKQGWGYGYTF.

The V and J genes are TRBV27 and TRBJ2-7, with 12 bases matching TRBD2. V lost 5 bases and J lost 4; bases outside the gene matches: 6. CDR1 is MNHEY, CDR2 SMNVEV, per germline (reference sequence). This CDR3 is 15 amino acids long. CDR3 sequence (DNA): TGTGCCAGCAGTCCACTACTAGCGGGGGGATACGAGCAGTACTTC. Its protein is CASSPLLAGGYEQYF.

The CDR3 protein is CASSPSTGGTKNYGYTF. The CDR3 DNA follows: TGTGCCAGCAGCCCAAGTACGGGCGGGACCAAGAACTATGGCTACACCTTC. The chain has TRBV7-2 and TRBJ1-2; maybe TRBD1 (5 bases). Trimming took off 5 bases at V and 2 bases at J, with 21 bases between the two ends. The CDR3 sequence is 17 residues long. From germline, CDR1 is SGHTA and CDR2 FQGNSA.

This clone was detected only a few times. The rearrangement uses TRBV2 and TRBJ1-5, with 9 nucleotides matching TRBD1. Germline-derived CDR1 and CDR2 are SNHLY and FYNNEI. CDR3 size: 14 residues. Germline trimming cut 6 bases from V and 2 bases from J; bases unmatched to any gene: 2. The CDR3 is CASRDRGGNQPQHF. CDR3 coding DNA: TGTGCCAGCAGAGACAGGGGGGGCAATCAGCCCCAGCATTTT.

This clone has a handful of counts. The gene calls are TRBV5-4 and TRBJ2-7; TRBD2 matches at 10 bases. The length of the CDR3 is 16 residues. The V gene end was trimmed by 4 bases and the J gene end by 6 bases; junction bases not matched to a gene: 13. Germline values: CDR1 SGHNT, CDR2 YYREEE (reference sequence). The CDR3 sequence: CASSPGLAESTREQYF. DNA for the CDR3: TGTGCCAGCAGCCCCGGACTAGCGGAAAGCACCCGCGAGCAGTACTTC.

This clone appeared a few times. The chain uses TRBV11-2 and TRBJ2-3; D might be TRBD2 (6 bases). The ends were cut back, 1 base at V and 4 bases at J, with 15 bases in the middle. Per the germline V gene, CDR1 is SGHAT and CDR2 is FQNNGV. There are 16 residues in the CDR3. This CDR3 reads CASSLGGRWGADTQYF. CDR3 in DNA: TGTGCCAGCAGCTTAGGAGGGAGGTGGGGCGCAGATACGCAGTATTTT.

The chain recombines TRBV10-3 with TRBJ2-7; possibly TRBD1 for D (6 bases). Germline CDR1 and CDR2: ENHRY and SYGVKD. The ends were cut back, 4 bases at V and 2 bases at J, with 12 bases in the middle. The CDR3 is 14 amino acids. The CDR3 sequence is CAISGQEKAYEQYF. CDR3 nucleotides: TGTGCCATCAGTGGACAGGAGAAGGCCTACGAGCAGTACTTC.

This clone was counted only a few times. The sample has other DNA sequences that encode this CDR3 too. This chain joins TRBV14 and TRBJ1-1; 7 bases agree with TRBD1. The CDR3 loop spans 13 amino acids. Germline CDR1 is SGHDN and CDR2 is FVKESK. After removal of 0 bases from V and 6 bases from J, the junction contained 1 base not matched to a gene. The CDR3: CASSQETGSEAFF. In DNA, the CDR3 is TGTGCCAGCAGCCAAGAGACAGGGTCTGAAGCTTTCTTT.

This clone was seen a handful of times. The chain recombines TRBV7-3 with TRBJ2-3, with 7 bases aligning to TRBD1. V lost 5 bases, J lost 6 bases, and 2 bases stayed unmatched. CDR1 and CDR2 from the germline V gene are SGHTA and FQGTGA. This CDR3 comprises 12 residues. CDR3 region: CASSKQGDTQYF. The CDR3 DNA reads TGTGCCAGCAGCAAACAGGGGGATACGCAGTATTTT.

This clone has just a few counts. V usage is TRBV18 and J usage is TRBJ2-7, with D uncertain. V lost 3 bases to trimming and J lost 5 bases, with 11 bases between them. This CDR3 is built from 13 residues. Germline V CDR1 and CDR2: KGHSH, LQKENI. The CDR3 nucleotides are TGTGCCAGCTCACCCACAAATTACGACGAGCAGTACTTC. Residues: CASSPTNYDEQYF.

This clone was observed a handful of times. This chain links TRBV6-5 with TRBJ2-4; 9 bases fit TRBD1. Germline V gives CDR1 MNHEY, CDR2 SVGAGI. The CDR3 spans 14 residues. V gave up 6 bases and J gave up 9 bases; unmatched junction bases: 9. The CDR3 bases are TGTGCCAGCAGGTCCCCGGGACAGGGTGGCATTCAGTACTTC. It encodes CASRSPGQGGIQYF.

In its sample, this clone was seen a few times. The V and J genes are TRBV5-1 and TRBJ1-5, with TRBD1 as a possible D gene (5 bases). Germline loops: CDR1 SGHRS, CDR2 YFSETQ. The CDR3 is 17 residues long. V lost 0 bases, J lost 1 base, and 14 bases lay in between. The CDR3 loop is CASSLVSAGDSNQPQHF. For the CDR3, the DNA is TGCGCCAGCAGCTTGGTGTCCGCGGGGGACAGCAATCAGCCCCAGCATTTT. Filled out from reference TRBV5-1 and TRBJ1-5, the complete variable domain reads KAGVTQTPRYLIKTRGQQVTLSCSPISGHRSVSWYQQTPGQGLQFLFEYFSETQRNKGNFPGRFSGRQFSNSRSEMNVSTLELGDSALYLCASSLVSAGDSNQPQHFGDGTRLSIL.

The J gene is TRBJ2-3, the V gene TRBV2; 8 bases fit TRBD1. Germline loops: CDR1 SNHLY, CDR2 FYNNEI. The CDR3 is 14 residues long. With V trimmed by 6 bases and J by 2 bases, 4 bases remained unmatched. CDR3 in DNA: TGTGCCAGCAGGACAGGGGTCGTCACAGATACGCAGTATTTT. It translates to CASRTGVVTDTQYF.

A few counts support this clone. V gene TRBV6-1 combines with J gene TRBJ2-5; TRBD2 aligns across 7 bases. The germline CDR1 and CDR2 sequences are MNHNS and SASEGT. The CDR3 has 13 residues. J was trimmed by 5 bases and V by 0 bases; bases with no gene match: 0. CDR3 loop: CASSEAGGETQYF. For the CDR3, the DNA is TGTGCCAGCAGTGAAGCGGGGGGGGAGACCCAGTACTTC.

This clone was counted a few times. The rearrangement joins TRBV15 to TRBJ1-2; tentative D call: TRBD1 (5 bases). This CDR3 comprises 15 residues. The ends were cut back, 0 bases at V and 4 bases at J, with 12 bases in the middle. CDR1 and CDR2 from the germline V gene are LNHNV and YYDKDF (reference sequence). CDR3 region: CATSRDPRDSYGYTF. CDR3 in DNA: TGTGCCACCAGCAGAGATCCTAGGGACTCCTATGGCTACACCTTC.

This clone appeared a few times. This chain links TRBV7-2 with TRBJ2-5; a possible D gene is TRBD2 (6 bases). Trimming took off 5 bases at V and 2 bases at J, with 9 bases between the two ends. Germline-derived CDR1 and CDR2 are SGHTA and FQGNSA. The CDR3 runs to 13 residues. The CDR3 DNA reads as TGTGCCAGCAGCGGGACTTCTCAAGAGACCCAGTACTTC. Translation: CASSGTSQETQYF.

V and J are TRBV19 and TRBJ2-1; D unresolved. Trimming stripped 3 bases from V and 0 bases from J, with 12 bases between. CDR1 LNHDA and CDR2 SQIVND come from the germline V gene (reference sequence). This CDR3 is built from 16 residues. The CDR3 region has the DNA TGTGCCAGTAGTATGATCTCAGCGCTCTCCTACAATGAGCAGTTCTTC. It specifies CASSMISALSYNEQFF.

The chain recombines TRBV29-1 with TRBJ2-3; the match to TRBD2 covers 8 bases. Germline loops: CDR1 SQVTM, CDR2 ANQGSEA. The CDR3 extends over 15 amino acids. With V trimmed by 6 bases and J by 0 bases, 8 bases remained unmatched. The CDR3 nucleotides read TGCAGCGTGGATCTAGCGGGTCAAAGCACAGATACGCAGTATTTT. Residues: CSVDLAGQSTDTQYF.

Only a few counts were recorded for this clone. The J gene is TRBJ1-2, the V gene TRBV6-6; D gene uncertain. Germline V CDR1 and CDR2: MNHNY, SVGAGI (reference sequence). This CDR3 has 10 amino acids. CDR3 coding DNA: TGTGCGGCCGTTGGCTATGGCTACACCTTC. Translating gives CAAVGYGYTF.

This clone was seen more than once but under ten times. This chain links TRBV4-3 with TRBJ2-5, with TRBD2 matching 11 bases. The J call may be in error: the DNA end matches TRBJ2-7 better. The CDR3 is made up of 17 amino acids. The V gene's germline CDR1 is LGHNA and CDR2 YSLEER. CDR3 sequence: CASSRYAGTSGNYEQYF. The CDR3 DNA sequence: TGCGCCAGCAGCCGCTATGCAGGGACTAGCGGAAACTACGAGCAGTACTTC.

The CDR3 region has the DNA TGTGCCAGTAATCGACAGATTAGCAATCAGCCCCAGCATTTT. Protein: CASNRQISNQPQHF. The chain joins TRBV19 to TRBJ1-5; weak D call: TRBD1 (5 bases). The V end lost 7 bases, the J end lost 0 bases, and 10 bases lay between the germline ends. Germline V gene data show CDR1 as LNHDA and CDR2 as SQIVND (reference sequence). The CDR3 contains 14 residues.

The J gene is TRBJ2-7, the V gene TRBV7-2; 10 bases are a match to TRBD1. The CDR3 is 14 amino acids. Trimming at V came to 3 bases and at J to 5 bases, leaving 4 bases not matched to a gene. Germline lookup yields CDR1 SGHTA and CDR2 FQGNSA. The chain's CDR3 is CASSFAGTGDEQYF. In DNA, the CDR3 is TGTGCCAGCAGCTTTGCCGGGACAGGGGACGAGCAGTACTTC.